This TCR beta chain was found in a study of neoadjuvant anti-PD-1 for oral cavity cancer. This CDR3 has 15 amino acids. With 0 bases clipped from V and 2 bases from J, the junction kept 3 bases outside the gene matches. Germline V gene lookup returns CDR1 SGDLS and CDR2 YYNGEE. The study's findings and limits: Treg/Th17 ratio rose with pretreatment blood and fell with post-treatment tumor TCRbeta clonality. TCR analyses covered only a few patients per response group.

TCRdb keeps only in-frame clones here, not all; method: immunoSEQ multiplex PCR. This sample carries approximately 21,000 clones, under 55% of them seen once, and the ten largest clones take roughly 37%. Time point of the sample: after neoadjuvant nivolumab, at surgical resection. These oral cavity squamous cell carcinomas were HPV-negative and locally advanced. On this clone itself: Antigen unknown.

This sequence was found in a person between 40 and 85 years old with oral cavity squamous cell carcinoma. This chain joins TRBV9 and TRBJ2-7, with 9 bases aligning to TRBD2. The sequenced sample was tumor tissue, obtained after nivolumab (anti-PD-1) treatment. Here the CDR3 DNA reads TGTGCCAGCAGCGTAGGCGGGACTAGCACCTACGAGCAGTACTTC. Encoded protein: CASSVGGTSTYEQYF.